The 31 T cell receptor beta chains below were found in one sample sequenced in a study of T cell changes during pregnancy in multiple sclerosis. TCRdb's copy holds only in-frame clones and misses some; the assay was immunoSEQ multiplex PCR. The sample has 67,000 or so clones; 85% to 95% are singletons. Sequenced material: CD8+ T cells from peripheral blood mononuclear cells, taken in the third trimester of pregnancy. The source is a female donor in good health, enrolled as a control in a pregnancy study.

This chain links TRBV27 with TRBJ2-7; 7 bases line up with TRBD1. V gave up 3 bases and J gave up 1 base; unmatched junction bases: 9. This CDR3 has 16 amino acids. Per the germline V gene, CDR1 is MNHEY and CDR2 is SMNVEV (reference sequence). CDR3: CASSFVRGRRSYEQYF. As DNA, the CDR3 is TGTGCCAGCAGTTTTGTAAGGGGGCGAAGGTCCTACGAGCAGTACTTC.

The chain employs TRBV25-1 and TRBJ2-3, with 8 bases lining up with TRBD1. The CDR3 sequence is 17 residues long. Germline V lookup: CDR1 MGHDK, CDR2 SYGVNS. After removal of 6 bases from V and 0 bases from J, the junction contained 11 bases not matched to a gene. The CDR3: CASSEDRGATSTDTQYF. In DNA form, the CDR3 reads TGTGCCAGCAGCGAAGACAGGGGAGCCACTAGCACAGATACGCAGTATTTT.

The chain couples TRBV25-1 to TRBJ1-5; 8 bases match TRBD1. Germline assignment: CDR1 MGHDK and CDR2 SYGVNS. Trimming at V came to 4 bases and at J to 6 bases, leaving 2 bases not matched to a gene. CDR3 length: 13 residues. The CDR3 is CASSARGPQPQHF. DNA for the CDR3: TGTGCCAGCAGTGCCAGGGGGCCTCAGCCCCAGCATTTT.

The chain is built from TRBV30 and TRBJ2-7, with 8 bases identical to TRBD2. V shed 1 base and J 1 base; nucleotides not matched to a gene: 6. Germline V gives CDR1 GTSNPN, CDR2 SVGIG (reference sequence). CDR3 length: 15 amino acids. The CDR3 DNA follows: TGTGCCTGGAGTGAGCAGCGGGGGATGTCCTACGAGCAGTACTTC. Its protein is CAWSEQRGMSYEQYF. Using reference TRBV30 and TRBJ2-7 for the parts outside the CDR3, the full variable domain is SQTIHQWPATLVQPVGSPLSLECTVEGTSNPNLYWYRQAAGRGLQLLFYSVGIGQISSEVPQNLSASRPQDRQFILSSKKLLLSDSGFYLCAWSEQRGMSYEQYFGPGTRLTVT.

This clone was seen a handful of times. This chain joins TRBV5-6 and TRBJ1-2; D might be TRBD1 (6 bases). Germline lookup yields CDR1 SGHDT and CDR2 YYEEEE. V lost 4 bases, J lost 3 bases, and 19 bases lay in between. The CDR3 has 16 amino acids. This chain's CDR3 is CASSQGGGSGYYGYTF. The CDR3 DNA follows: TGTGCCAGCAGCCAGGGAGGGGGATCCGGGTACTATGGCTACACCTTC.

This rearrangement joins TRBV7-3 to TRBJ2-5; D is possibly TRBD2 (6 bases). The CDR3 sequence is 14 residues long. V was trimmed by 5 bases and J by 5 bases, leaving 15 bases between them. The germline CDR1 and CDR2 sequences are SGHTA and FQGTGA. The CDR3 protein is CASSPGTARETQYF. The CDR3 nucleotides read TGTGCCAGCAGCCCAGGGACTGCCCGTGAGACCCAGTACTTC.

The chain couples TRBV6-5 to TRBJ1-2; a possible D gene is TRBD1 (5 bases). Trimming took 2 bases from V and 3 from J, leaving 7 bases between them. This CDR3 region has 13 residues. In germline, CDR1 is MNHEY, CDR2 SVGAGI. In DNA form, the CDR3 reads TGTGCCAGCAGTTACCAACAGGACTATGGCTACACCTTC. It translates to CASSYQQDYGYTF.

The chain recombines TRBV6-4 with TRBJ2-3; the D gene is possibly TRBD1 (6 bases). Looked up from germline, CDR1 is MRHNA and CDR2 is SNTAGT. V lost 5 bases, J lost 5 bases, and 8 bases lay in between. This CDR3 is built from 12 residues. CDR3 protein: CASSPGEDTQYF. Written as DNA, the CDR3 is TGTGCCAGCAGTCCAGGGGAAGATACGCAGTATTTT.

This clone was observed once. The J gene is TRBJ1-5, the V gene TRBV27; weak D call: TRBD1 (6 bases). The CDR3 is made up of 14 amino acids. V shed 0 bases and J shed 6 bases, with 9 bases lying between them. Germline V gene data show CDR1 as MNHEY and CDR2 as SMNVEV (reference sequence). Written as DNA, the CDR3 is TGTGCCAGCAGTTTATCAAGGGGGGGTCAGCCCCAGCATTTT. This sequence encodes CASSLSRGGQPQHF.

This chain uses TRBV9 with TRBJ2-1; 8 nucleotides line up with TRBD2. Trimming removed 6 bases from V and 5 bases from J; junction bases left unmatched: 7. Germline V CDR1 and CDR2: SGDLS, YYNGEE. The CDR3 runs 14 residues. The CDR3 sequence is CASNAGGQDNEQFF. In DNA form, the CDR3 reads TGTGCCAGCAATGCGGGGGGCCAAGACAATGAGCAGTTCTTC.

The rearrangement joins TRBV9 to TRBJ2-5; 9 nucleotides agree with TRBD1. Trimming at V came to 0 bases and at J to 0 bases, leaving 3 bases not matched to a gene. The CDR3 runs to 16 residues. CDR1 is SGDLS and CDR2 is YYNGEE in the germline V gene. The CDR3, as DNA: TGTGCCAGCAGCGTAGGGGACAGGGCGTACCAAGAGACCCAGTACTTC. Protein: CASSVGDRAYQETQYF.

For the CDR3, the DNA is TGCGCCAGCAGCCAAGGGACAGGGTTCTACGAGCAGTACTTC. Translated: CASSQGTGFYEQYF. The chain is built from TRBV4-1 and TRBJ2-7, with 8 bases matching TRBD1. This CDR3 is built from 14 residues. V shed 1 base, J shed 3 bases, and the junction held 2 bases outside the gene matches. The germline V gene encodes CDR1 MGHRA and CDR2 YSYEKL.

The genes are TRBV4-3 and TRBJ1-1, with a tentative D call TRBD1 (5 bases). V lost 0 bases and J 2 bases, leaving 10 bases between the germline ends. This CDR3 has 15 amino acids. The germline CDR1 and CDR2 sequences are LGHNA and YSLEER. The CDR3 nucleotides are TGCGCCAGCAGCCAAGATACCGGGGGAAACACTGAAGCTTTCTTT. Amino acids: CASSQDTGGNTEAFF.

The chain uses TRBV6-1 and TRBJ2-1; D is perhaps TRBD2 (6 bases). The CDR3 totals 14 residues. Germline CDR1 MNHNS, CDR2 SASEGT. V dropped 3 bases and J dropped 8 bases, with 14 bases sitting between them. CDR3 in amino acids: CASSDMGDLDEQFF. CDR3 bases: TGTGCCAGCAGTGACATGGGGGACTTGGATGAGCAGTTCTTC.

The chain carries TRBV2 and TRBJ1-1; D is perhaps TRBD1 (5 bases). This CDR3 spans 14 amino acids. Germline V gene lookup returns CDR1 SNHLY and CDR2 FYNNEI. Trimming shortened V by 10 bases and J by 4 bases, and 19 bases separated the two germline ends. This CDR3 reads CAIQQQVGGTEAFF. The CDR3 region has the DNA TGTGCCATCCAACAACAGGTGGGGGGCACTGAAGCTTTCTTT. Variable domain in full (rest from reference TRBV2 and TRBJ1-1): EPEVTQTPSHQVTQMGQEVILRCVPISNHLYFYWYRQILGQKVEFLVSFYNNEISEKSEIFDDQFSVERPDGSNFTLKIRSTKLEDSAMYFCAIQQQVGGTEAFFGQGTRLTVV.

The CDR3 coding sequence is TGTGCCAGCAGCTTATTGGGGGGGTCCTACGAGCAGTACTTC. This sequence encodes CASSLLGGSYEQYF. The V call is TRBV5-4, the J call TRBJ2-7, with 7 bases aligning to TRBD2. The germline V gene encodes CDR1 SGHNT and CDR2 YYREEE (reference sequence). The V gene end was trimmed by 2 bases and the J gene end by 1 base; junction bases not matched to a gene: 3. The CDR3 is 14 amino acids. Full variable domain (remainder filled in from reference TRBV5-4 and TRBJ2-7): ETGVTQSPTHLIKTRGQQVTLRCSSQSGHNTVSWYQQALGQGPQFIFQYYREEENGRGNFPPRFSGLQFPNYSSELNVNALELDDSALYLCASSLLGGSYEQYFGPGTRLTVT.

This chain links TRBV5-5 with TRBJ2-7; 9 bases are shared with TRBD1. J gave up 3 bases and V 0 bases, and 7 bases lay outside the gene matches. Germline V gene sequence: CDR1 SGHKS, CDR2 YYEKEE (reference sequence). The CDR3 is made up of 16 amino acids. The CDR3 loop is CASSLGGGQGYYEQYF. The CDR3 DNA reads as TGTGCCAGCAGCTTGGGTGGGGGACAGGGTTACTACGAGCAGTACTTC. Full variable domain (rest looked up from reference TRBV5-5 and TRBJ2-7): DAGVTQSPTHLIKTRGQQVTLRCSPISGHKSVSWYQQVLGQGPQFIFQYYEKEERGRGNFPDRFSARQFPNYSSELNVNALLLGDSALYLCASSLGGGQGYYEQYFGPGTRLTVT.

A note on this clone: A read error may produce the germline difference seen at one junction end. The V and J genes are TRBV25-1 and TRBJ1-1; D may be TRBD1 (5 bases). Germline-derived CDR1 and CDR2 are MGHDK and SYGVNS. The CDR3 has 12 residues. CDR3 coding DNA: TGTGCCAGCAGTGGACTGGGGACTGACGCTTTCTTT. This gives the protein CASSGLGTDAFF.

J is TRBJ2-2 and V is TRBV4-3; maybe TRBD2 (6 bases). The CDR3 totals 15 residues. Germline V gene lookup returns CDR1 LGHNA and CDR2 YSLEER. V gave up 0 bases and J gave up 3 bases, with 8 bases separating them. The CDR3 reads CASSQERGYTGELFF. The CDR3, as DNA: TGCGCCAGCAGCCAAGAGCGGGGTTACACCGGGGAGCTGTTTTTT.

The chain has TRBV29-1 and TRBJ2-5; a weak D match, TRBD2 (5 bases). The germline V and J ends were trimmed by 5 bases and 0 bases, with 10 bases remaining between them. CDR3 length equals 13 residues. Germline loops: CDR1 SQVTM, CDR2 ANQGSEA. CDR3 nucleotides: TGCAGCGTTCTGACGGGAAACCAAGAGACCCAGTACTTC. Protein sequence: CSVLTGNQETQYF.

The chain couples TRBV19 to TRBJ2-2, with TRBD1 identical over 10 bases. In germline, CDR1 is LNHDA, CDR2 SQIVND (reference sequence). V lost 6 bases and J lost 4; bases outside the gene matches: 5. The CDR3 is 15 amino acids. CDR3 sequence reads: CASRTDRGPTGELFF. The DNA for the CDR3 is TGTGCCAGTAGGACAGACAGGGGGCCCACCGGGGAGCTGTTTTTT.

This rearrangement joins TRBV9 to TRBJ1-1; D perhaps matches TRBD1 (6 bases). The V gene lost 1 base and the J gene lost 1 base, with 11 bases spanning the gap. The length of the CDR3 is 15 residues. Germline V lookup: CDR1 SGDLS, CDR2 YYNGEE. The CDR3 sequence: CASSVSVRGNTEAFF. The CDR3 DNA follows: TGTGCCAGCAGCGTAAGCGTCAGGGGGAACACTGAAGCTTTCTTT.

J is TRBJ1-2 and V is TRBV14; tentatively, D is TRBD1 (6 bases). CDR3 size: 15 residues. The germline gives CDR1 SGHDN, CDR2 FVKESK. Trimming pared 1 base from V and 3 bases from J, leaving 12 bases between. CDR3 bases: TGTGCCAGCAGCCAAGTGGGGGCTGGGGACTATGGCTACACCTTC. Translating gives CASSQVGAGDYGYTF.

V gene TRBV27 combines with J gene TRBJ1-6; TRBD1 agrees at 7 bases. The V segment lost 6 bases and the J segment 7 bases; nucleotides outside the gene matches: 12. This CDR3 spans 16 amino acids. The germline gives CDR1 MNHEY, CDR2 SMNVEV (reference sequence). This chain's CDR3 is CASSLGDRAYNSPLHF. In nucleotides, the CDR3 is TGTGCCAGCAGCCTAGGCGACAGGGCATACAATTCACCCCTCCACTTT.

This chain joins TRBV5-1 and TRBJ1-2; 7 nucleotides agree with TRBD1. Germline CDR1 and CDR2: SGHRS and YFSETQ. V dropped 3 bases and J dropped 4; count of bases not matched to a gene: 3. The CDR3 loop spans 13 amino acids. CDR3 amino acids: CASSWGQTYGYTF. In DNA form, the CDR3 reads TGCGCCAGCAGCTGGGGACAGACCTATGGCTACACCTTC.

This chain joins TRBV6-1 and TRBJ2-7; TRBD1 agrees at 7 bases. Germline values: CDR1 MNHNS, CDR2 SASEGT. This CDR3 has 14 amino acids. J was trimmed by 0 bases and V by 4 bases; bases with no gene match: 3. CDR3 DNA: TGTGCCAGCAGTGCCCGGGACAGCTCCTACGAGCAGTACTTC. It encodes CASSARDSSYEQYF.

The V gene is TRBV7-2, the J gene TRBJ1-2; no clear D. Germline loops: CDR1 SGHTA, CDR2 FQGNSA. Trimming removed 5 bases from V and 8 bases from J, with 21 bases in between. This CDR3 has 15 amino acids. The CDR3 sequence: CASSKTPPGPGGYTF. The CDR3 DNA follows: TGTGCCAGCAGCAAGACCCCCCCGGGTCCCGGGGGCTACACCTTC.

This clone was recorded once. V and J are TRBV4-2 and TRBJ2-1, with a tentative D call TRBD1 (5 bases). In germline, CDR1 is LGHNA, CDR2 YNFKEQ. CDR3 length: 20 residues. The V and J ends lost 0 bases and 5 bases respectively, with 26 bases between them. The CDR3 DNA is TGTGCCAGCAGCCAAGAAACAGGCAGCCCATTCCCGGCCTTTAACAATGAGCAGTTCTTC. This codes for CASSQETGSPFPAFNNEQFF.

V and J are TRBV2 and TRBJ2-1; 7 bases fit TRBD1. Germline V gene data show CDR1 as SNHLY and CDR2 as FYNNEI. The CDR3 runs 12 residues. V lost 10 bases and J lost 9; bases outside the gene matches: 9. CDR3 amino acids: CATQTGASEQFF. CDR3 DNA: TGTGCCACCCAAACAGGGGCCTCTGAGCAGTTCTTC. Using reference TRBV2 and TRBJ2-1 for the parts outside the CDR3, the full variable domain is EPEVTQTPSHQVTQMGQEVILRCVPISNHLYFYWYRQILGQKVEFLVSFYNNEISEKSEIFDDQFSVERPDGSNFTLKIRSTKLEDSAMYFCATQTGASEQFFGPGTRLTVL.

This chain joins TRBV7-9 and TRBJ1-1; D gene unclear. The CDR3 runs 11 residues. The V end lost 6 bases, the J end lost 4 bases, and 6 bases lay between the germline ends. From germline, CDR1 is SEHNR and CDR2 FQNEAQ (reference sequence). The CDR3 nucleotides read TGTGCCAGCAGTTCGGGCACTGAAGCTTTCTTT. It specifies CASSSGTEAFF.

This chain connects TRBV6-1 to TRBJ1-2, with 7 bases matching TRBD1. The CDR3 spans 15 residues. Germline assignment: CDR1 MNHNS and CDR2 SASEGT. The ends lost 1 base at V and 4 bases at J; junction bases unmatched: 6. CDR3: CASSEGDRVGYGYTF. Here the CDR3 DNA reads TGTGCCAGCAGTGAAGGAGACAGGGTTGGCTATGGCTACACCTTC.